The rows below give T cell receptor beta chains drawn from one sample of a study of vaccination effects on CD4 cells after COVID-19. Profiling relied on immunoSEQ multiplex PCR, and the TCRdb table lists in-frame clones only, not all of them. Of about 25,000 clones in the sample, around 73% were seen once. The antigens for these receptors are not known. Specimen: CD4+ T cells from PBMCs cultured without peptide, collected before COVID-19 vaccination. The source of these receptors is a human donor who received a COVID-19 vaccine. Both conserved end residues are part of each CDR3. Fields, in order: CDR3 DNA, CDR3 protein, V gene, D gene, clone size, J gene. D genes are given only for firm matches. Clone size is not always given. Where it is, it says once, few, many or a class for expanded clones.

DNA: TGTGCCAGCAGTCAGGAGAACAATCAGCCCCAGCATTTT; CDR3: CASSQENNQPQHF; V: TRBV12-3/TRBV12-4; D: -; size: -; J: TRBJ1-5
DNA: TGTGCCAGCAGCTTGCTCAATGGTACTGAAGCTTTCTTT; CDR3: CASSLLNGTEAFF; V: TRBV5-4; D: -; size: -; J: TRBJ1-1
DNA: TGTGCCAGCAGTTTATATGAGGGCACTGAAGCTTTCTTT; CDR3: CASSLYEGTEAFF; V: TRBV28; D: -; size: -; J: TRBJ1-1
DNA: TGTGCCAGCAGCGCCATCCCGTTAGCGGGAGGACGGGAGACCCAGTACTTC; CDR3: CASSAIPLAGGRETQYF; V: TRBV9; D: TRBD2; size: once; J: TRBJ2-5
DNA: TGTGCCAGCTCACCTTCTCAGGGGCAGAACACTGAAGCTTTCTTT; CDR3: CASSPSQGQNTEAFF; V: TRBV18; D: -; size: -; J: TRBJ1-1
DNA: TGCGCCAGCAGCTTCGGTGGACTAGCGGGAGAGAATGAGCAGTTCTTC; CDR3: CASSFGGLAGENEQFF; V: TRBV5-1; D: TRBD2; size: -; J: TRBJ2-1
DNA: TGCGCCAGCAGCTTGTCTCAGGGGGTACTCTACGAGCAGTACTTC; CDR3: CASSLSQGVLYEQYF; V: TRBV5-1; D: TRBD1; size: few; J: TRBJ2-7
DNA: TGTGCCAGCTCACGCTTCCTAGCTGAAGAGACCCAGTACTTC; CDR3: CASSRFLAEETQYF; V: TRBV18; D: -; size: -; J: TRBJ2-5
DNA: TGTGCCAGCTCACCACAGGGGAAAGGGTCACCCCTCCACTTT; CDR3: CASSPQGKGSPLHF; V: TRBV18; D: -; size: -; J: TRBJ1-6
DNA: TGTGCCAGCAGAAAACCTAATCAGCCCCAGCATTTT; CDR3: CASRKPNQPQHF; V: TRBV12-3/TRBV12-4; D: -; size: -; J: TRBJ1-5
DNA: TGTGCCAGCAGCCCCCTTGGGGACCAAGACAGGGAAGCTTTCTTT; CDR3: CASSPLGDQDREAFF; V: TRBV7-9; D: -; size: -; J: TRBJ1-1
DNA: TGCGCCAGCAGCCGTCGGCCGGGACTAGCGGGAGGTAACGACGAGCAGTACTTC; CDR3: CASSRRPGLAGGNDEQYF; V: TRBV4-1; D: TRBD2; size: -; J: TRBJ2-7
DNA: TGTGCCAGCAGCGTTAGCGGGGGGCGGGCAGATACGCAGTATTTT; CDR3: CASSVSGGRADTQYF; V: TRBV9; D: TRBD2; size: -; J: TRBJ2-3
DNA: TGTGCCACCGGACAGGGGGCAGGGTCACCCCTCCACTTT; CDR3: CATGQGAGSPLHF; V: TRBV15; D: TRBD1; size: few; J: TRBJ1-6
DNA: TGCAGTGCTAGAGATACCGAAGCTTTCTTT; CDR3: CSARDTEAFF; V: TRBV20-1; D: -; size: -; J: TRBJ1-1
DNA: TGTGCCAGCAATATTGGACAGACCTCCTACGAGCAGTACTTC; CDR3: CASNIGQTSYEQYF; V: TRBV21-1; D: -; size: -; J: TRBJ2-7
DNA: TGTGCCAGCAGCCACGGTTTTGATAATCAGCCCCAGCATTTT; CDR3: CASSHGFDNQPQHF; V: TRBV6-2/TRBV6-3; D: -; size: -; J: TRBJ1-5
DNA: TGCGCCAGCAGGAGTCCCACAGATACGCAGTATTTT; CDR3: CASRSPTDTQYF; V: TRBV5-1; D: -; size: few; J: TRBJ2-3
DNA: TGTGCCTGGAGTTTACAAATGTCTGGAAACACCATATATTTT; CDR3: CAWSLQMSGNTIYF; V: TRBV30; D: -; size: -; J: TRBJ1-3
DNA: TGTGCCAGCAGTTCGGTAGATACGCAGTATTTT; CDR3: CASSSVDTQYF; V: TRBV6-5; D: -; size: -; J: TRBJ2-3
DNA: TGTGCCTGGAGCCCGGGGAGCAATCAGCCCCAGCATTTT; CDR3: CAWSPGSNQPQHF; V: TRBV30; D: -; size: -; J: TRBJ1-5
DNA: TGTGCCAGTAGTATAGGGACAGGGACTGAAGCTTTCTTT; CDR3: CASSIGTGTEAFF; V: TRBV19; D: TRBD1; size: -; J: TRBJ1-1
DNA: TGTGCCAGCAGCCCCGGGACGTACACCGGGGAGCTGTTTTTT; CDR3: CASSPGTYTGELFF; V: TRBV9; D: -; size: -; J: TRBJ2-2
DNA: TGTGCCAGCAGTTTTAACGAGGGGGCGAGCACTGAAGCTTTCTTT; CDR3: CASSFNEGASTEAFF; V: TRBV27; D: TRBD1; size: -; J: TRBJ1-1
DNA: TGTGCCAGCAGCACGCCCCGGGACTCTGGAGTTGCAACTAATGAAAAACTGTTTTTT; CDR3: CASSTPRDSGVATNEKLFF; V: TRBV21-1; D: -; size: -; J: TRBJ1-4
DNA: TGTGCCAGCAGCTTAGCGTCTAGCGGGATTTCGAGCTCCTACGAGCAGTACTTC; CDR3: CASSLASSGISSSYEQYF; V: TRBV7-9; D: TRBD2; size: -; J: TRBJ2-7
DNA: TGTGCCAGCAGCCCGCTGGCGGGAGGGCCTTTCAATGAGCAGTTCTTC; CDR3: CASSPLAGGPFNEQFF; V: TRBV7-2; D: TRBD2; size: few; J: TRBJ2-1
DNA: TGTGCCAGCGGATATTCACCCCTCCACTTT; CDR3: CASGYSPLHF; V: TRBV28; D: -; size: -; J: TRBJ1-6
DNA: TGTGCCAGCAGCTTAGGAGTGGGGGTCCGCTTCCCCACAGATACGCAGTATTTT; CDR3: CASSLGVGVRFPTDTQYF; V: TRBV7-9; D: -; size: -; J: TRBJ2-3
DNA: TGTGCCAGCAGCATCGGACTGTTATACGAGCAGTACTTC; CDR3: CASSIGLLYEQYF; V: TRBV5-8; D: -; size: -; J: TRBJ2-7
DNA: TGTGCCAGCTCACCACGGCGGGATTGGAACACTGAAGCTTTCTTT; CDR3: CASSPRRDWNTEAFF; V: TRBV18; D: -; size: -; J: TRBJ1-1
DNA: TGTGCCAGCAGTGGACAGGGGAACTATGGCTACACCTTC; CDR3: CASSGQGNYGYTF; V: TRBV2; D: TRBD1; size: -; J: TRBJ1-2
DNA: TGCACCAGCAGCCCCGGGGAAGAGACCCAGTACTTC; CDR3: CTSSPGEETQYF; V: TRBV1; D: -; size: -; J: TRBJ2-5